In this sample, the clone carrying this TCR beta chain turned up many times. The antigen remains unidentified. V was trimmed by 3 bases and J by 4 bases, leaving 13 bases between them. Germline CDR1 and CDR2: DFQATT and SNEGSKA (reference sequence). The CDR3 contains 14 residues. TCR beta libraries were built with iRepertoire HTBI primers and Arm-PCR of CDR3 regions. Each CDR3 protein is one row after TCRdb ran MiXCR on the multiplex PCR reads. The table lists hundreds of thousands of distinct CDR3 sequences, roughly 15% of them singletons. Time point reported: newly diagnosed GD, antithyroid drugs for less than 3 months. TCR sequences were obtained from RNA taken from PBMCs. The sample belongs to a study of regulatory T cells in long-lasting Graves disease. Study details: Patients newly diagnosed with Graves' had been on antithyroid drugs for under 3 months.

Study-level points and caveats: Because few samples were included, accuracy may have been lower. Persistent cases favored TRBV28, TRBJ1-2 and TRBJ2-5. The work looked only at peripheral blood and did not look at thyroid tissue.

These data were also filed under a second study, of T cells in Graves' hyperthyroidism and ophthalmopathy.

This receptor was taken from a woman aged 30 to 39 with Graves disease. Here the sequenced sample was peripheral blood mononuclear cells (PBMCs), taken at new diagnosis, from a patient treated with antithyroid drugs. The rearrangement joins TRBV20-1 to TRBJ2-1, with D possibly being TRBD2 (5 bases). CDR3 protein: CSASFGLPYNEQFF. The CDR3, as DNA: TGCAGTGCTAGCTTTGGACTGCCGTACAATGAGCAGTTCTTC.